The clone carrying this T cell receptor (beta chain) was recorded a few times. The data stem from a study of identical twins. TCRdb re-derived calls from the 5' RACE reads in MiXCR, one entry per CDR3 protein. The table includes 450,000 to 600,000 distinct CDR3 sequences, about 22% detected once. The V and J ends lost 6 bases and 4 bases, in that order; junction bases with no gene match: 7. Germline values: CDR1 SGHRS, CDR2 YFSETQ. There are 14 residues in the CDR3. The sample was also linked to a second study, of yellow fever vaccine responses in identical twins. That paper notes: Vaccine T cell responses of twins reportedly seemed partly convergent and partly personalized.

The receptor comes from a woman aged 18 to 35 in good health. Sequenced sample: CD4+ T cells sorted from blood. J is TRBJ2-1 and V is TRBV5-1; 7 bases line up with TRBD2. The CDR3 loop reads CASTLAGEYNEQFF. CDR3 bases: TGCGCCAGCACCCTCGCGGGGGAATACAATGAGCAGTTCTTC.